This TCR beta chain was observed in a study of cytomegalovirus exposure and HLA in healthy donors. V was clipped by 2 bases and J by 7 bases; unmatched bases: 4. CDR1 is GTSNPN, CDR2 SVGIG, per germline (reference sequence). This CDR3 spans 13 amino acids. The primer mix had 60 Vbeta and 13 Jbeta primers. Sequencing used immunoSEQ multiplex PCR; TCRdb keeps in-frame clones, though not all of them. The table shows 120,000 or so clones, with approximately 17% occurring only once. The sequence came from a female donor in good health and CMV-seropositive. The rearrangement links TRBV30 to TRBJ1-4; 7 positions match TRBD1. Sequencing was done on a sample of PBMCs. The CDR3 sequence is CAWSSGTAEKLFF. CDR3 DNA sequence: TGTGCCTGGAGTTCGGGGACAGCTGAAAAACTGTTTTTT.